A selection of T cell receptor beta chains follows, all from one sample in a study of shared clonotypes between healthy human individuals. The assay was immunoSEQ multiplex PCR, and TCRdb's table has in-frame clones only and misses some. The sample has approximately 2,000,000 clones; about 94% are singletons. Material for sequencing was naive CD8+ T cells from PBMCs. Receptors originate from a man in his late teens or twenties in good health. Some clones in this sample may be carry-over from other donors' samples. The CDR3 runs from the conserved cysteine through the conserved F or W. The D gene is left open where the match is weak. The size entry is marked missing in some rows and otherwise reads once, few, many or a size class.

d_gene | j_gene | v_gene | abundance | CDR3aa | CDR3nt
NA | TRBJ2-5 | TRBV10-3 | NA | CAISDPKVGEPQETQYF | TGTGCCATCAGTGACCCGAAGGTGGGAGAACCCCAAGAGACCCAGTACTTC
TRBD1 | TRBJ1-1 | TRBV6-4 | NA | CASTGQGEAFF | TGTGCCAGCACAGGACAGGGCGAAGCTTTCTTT
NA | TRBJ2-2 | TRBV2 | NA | CASSERSFHLGELFF | TGTGCCAGCAGTGAAAGATCTTTTCATCTCGGGGAGCTGTTTTTT
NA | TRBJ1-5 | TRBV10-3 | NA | CAISEGGAQHF | TGTGCCATCAGTGAAGGAGGGGCCCAGCATTTT
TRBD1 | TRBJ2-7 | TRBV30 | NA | CAWSLGGGTYEQYF | TGTGCCTGGAGTTTAGGGGGCGGAACCTACGAGCAGTACTTC
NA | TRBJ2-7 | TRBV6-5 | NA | CASSYGQRSSYEQYF | TGTGCCAGCAGTTACGGGCAGAGGAGCTCCTACGAGCAGTACTTC
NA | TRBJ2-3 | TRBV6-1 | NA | CASSEGLPQGADTQYF | TGTGCCAGCAGTGAGGGACTCCCCCAGGGGGCAGATACGCAGTATTTT
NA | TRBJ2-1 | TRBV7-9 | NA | CASSLEVRNNEQFF | TGTGCCAGCAGCTTAGAGGTTAGAAACAATGAGCAGTTCTTC
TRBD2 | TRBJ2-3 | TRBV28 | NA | CASSTQAGAEDTQYF | TGTGCCAGCAGTACCCAAGCGGGGGCCGAAGATACGCAGTATTTT
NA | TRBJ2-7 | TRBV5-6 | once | CASSTGGDEQYF | TGTGCCAGCAGCACAGGGGGGGACGAGCAGTACTTC
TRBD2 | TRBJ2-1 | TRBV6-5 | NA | CASSYVGGPNEQFF | TGTGCCAGCAGTTATGTGGGAGGGCCTAATGAGCAGTTCTTC
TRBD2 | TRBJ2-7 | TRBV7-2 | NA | CASSSRTSPSEQYF | TGTGCCAGCAGCTCCCGGACTAGCCCTAGCGAGCAGTACTTC
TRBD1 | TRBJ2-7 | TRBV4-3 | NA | CASSQGTGWPGSYEQYF | TGCGCCAGCAGCCAGGGGACAGGTTGGCCGGGGTCGTACGAGCAGTACTTC
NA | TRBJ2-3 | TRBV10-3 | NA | CAIGEGYARGIGTDTQYF | TGTGCCATCGGGGAGGGGTATGCGAGGGGGATTGGCACAGATACGCAGTATTTT
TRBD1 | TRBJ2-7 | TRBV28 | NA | CASSDQTGPNYEQYF | TGTGCCAGCAGTGACCAGACAGGGCCGAACTACGAGCAGTACTTC
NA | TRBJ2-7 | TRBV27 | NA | CASRRGDSRSNEQYF | TGTGCCAGCAGACGGGGGGACAGCCGGAGCAACGAGCAGTACTTC
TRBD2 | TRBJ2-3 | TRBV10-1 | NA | CASSATSGRADTQYF | TGCGCCAGCAGTGCCACTAGCGGGAGGGCTGATACGCAGTATTTT
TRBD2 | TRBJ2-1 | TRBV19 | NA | CASMPSFVSGSEGWGYNEQFF | TGTGCCAGTATGCCCTCTTTTGTCAGCGGGAGCGAGGGTTGGGGGTACAATGAGCAGTTCTTC
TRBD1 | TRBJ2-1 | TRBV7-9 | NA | CASSQGTGDSYNEQFF | TGTGCCAGCAGCCAAGGGACAGGGGACTCCTACAATGAGCAGTTCTTC
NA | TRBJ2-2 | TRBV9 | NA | CASSPGRAGELFF | TGTGCCAGCAGCCCGGGTAGGGCCGGGGAGCTGTTTTTT
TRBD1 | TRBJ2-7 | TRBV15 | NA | CATGDRGINYEQYF | TGTGCCACCGGCGACAGGGGAATTAACTACGAGCAGTACTTC
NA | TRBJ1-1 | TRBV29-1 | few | CSVVSGVNTEAFF | TGCAGCGTTGTATCGGGAGTGAACACTGAAGCTTTCTTT
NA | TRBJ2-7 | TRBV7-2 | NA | CASSLGFQRASYEQYF | TGTGCCAGCAGCTTAGGTTTCCAGCGGGCCTCCTACGAGCAGTACTTC
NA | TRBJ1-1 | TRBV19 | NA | CASSTTTGRTNTEAFF | TGTGCCAGTAGTACCACGACTGGACGGACGAACACTGAAGCTTTCTTT
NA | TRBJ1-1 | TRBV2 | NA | CASSLPTGWPMNTEAFF | TGTGCCAGCAGTCTACCTACGGGGTGGCCCATGAACACTGAAGCTTTCTTT
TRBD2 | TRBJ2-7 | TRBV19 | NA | CASSILAGVSGYEQYF | TGTGCCAGTAGTATACTAGCGGGGGTCTCCGGCTACGAGCAGTACTTC
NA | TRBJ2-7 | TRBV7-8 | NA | CASSSEGALGEQYF | TGTGCCAGCAGCAGTGAAGGGGCTTTGGGCGAGCAGTACTTC
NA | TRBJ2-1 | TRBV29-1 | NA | CSVSMTGAYNEQFF | TGCAGCGTTAGCATGACAGGAGCCTACAATGAGCAGTTCTTC
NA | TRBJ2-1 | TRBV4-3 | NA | CASSHISRNEQFF | TGCGCCAGCAGCCACATAAGCCGCAATGAGCAGTTCTTC
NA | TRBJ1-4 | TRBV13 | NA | CASSLGLGRGREKLFF | TGTGCCAGCAGCTTAGGGCTCGGCAGGGGTAGGGAAAAACTGTTTTTT
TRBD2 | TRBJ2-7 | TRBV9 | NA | CASSVGTTYEQYF | TGTGCCAGCAGCGTTGGGACTACCTACGAGCAGTACTTC
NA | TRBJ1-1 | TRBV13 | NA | CASSHENTEAFF | TGTGCCAGCAGTCATGAGAACACTGAAGCTTTCTTT
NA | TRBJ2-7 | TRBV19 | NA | CASSTGYEQYF | TGTGCCAGTAGTACAGGCTACGAGCAGTACTTC
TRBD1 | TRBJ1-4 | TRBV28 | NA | CASRERDRLNEKLFF | TGTGCCAGCAGAGAGAGGGACAGACTTAATGAAAAACTGTTTTTT
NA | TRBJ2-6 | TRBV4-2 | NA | CASSSSLYESLTF | TGTGCCAGCAGCTCAAGTCTTTATGAATCGCTGACTTTC
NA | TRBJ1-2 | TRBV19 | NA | CASTYFPTGPEGYTF | TGTGCCAGTACATACTTCCCGACGGGGCCAGAGGGCTACACCTTC
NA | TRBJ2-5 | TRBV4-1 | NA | CASSQDLWRDSYYAETQYF | TGCGCCAGCAGCCAAGATTTATGGCGTGACAGTTATTATGCGGAGACCCAGTACTTC
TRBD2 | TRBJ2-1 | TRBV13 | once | CASSFSGSGDEQFF | TGTGCCAGCAGCTTTAGCGGGAGTGGGGATGAGCAGTTCTTC
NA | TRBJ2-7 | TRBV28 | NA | CASRPWTDSYEQYF | TGTGCCAGCAGGCCATGGACTGACTCCTACGAGCAGTACTTC
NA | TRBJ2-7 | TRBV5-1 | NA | CASSFGLGGYEQYF | TGCGCCAGCAGCTTTGGGCTAGGTGGCTACGAGCAGTACTTC
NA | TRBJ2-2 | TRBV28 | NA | CASSPRQAINTGELFF | TGTGCCAGCAGTCCCCGGCAGGCGATTAACACCGGGGAGCTGTTTTTT
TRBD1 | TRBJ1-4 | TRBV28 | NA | CASSFFGTGDEKLFF | TGTGCCAGCAGTTTTTTTGGGACAGGGGATGAAAAACTGTTTTTT
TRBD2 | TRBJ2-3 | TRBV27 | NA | CASSPYSGRATDTQYF | TGTGCCAGCAGCCCGTATAGCGGGAGGGCCACAGATACGCAGTATTTT
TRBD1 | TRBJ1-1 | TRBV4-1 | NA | CASSPRTGGRDTEAFF | TGCGCCAGCAGCCCTCGGACAGGGGGCAGAGATACTGAAGCTTTCTTT